The rows below give T cell receptor beta chains drawn from one sample of a study of control samples from healthy donors and cancer patients. This table comes from immunoSEQ multiplex PCR, and its TCRdb copy is limited to in-frame clones, with some not included. The sample shows 68,000 or so clones, 75% to 85% of them seen only once. The specimen sequenced was blood. The receptors originated from a man aged 60 to 75 in good health. Each CDR3 is given with its conserved first and last residue.

J gene | V gene | CDR3 protein
TRBJ1-1 | TRBV30 | CAWTPGQGPEAFF
TRBJ2-5 | TRBV7-2 | CASSLAGGGGTETQYF
TRBJ2-7 | TRBV30 | CAWSDPAGWYEQYF
TRBJ2-5 | TRBV4-3 | CASSYTSDPGETQYF
TRBJ1-5 | TRBV2 | CASSEAGERDQPQHF
TRBJ1-1 | TRBV19 | CASNPRTGDTEAFF
TRBJ2-1 | TRBV29-1 | CSVEGLAGGRSSYNEQFF
TRBJ2-3 | TRBV2 | CASSLLVLTDTQYF
TRBJ2-1 | TRBV28 | CASSPLQGDLYNEQFF
TRBJ1-1 | TRBV14 | CASSQDRTGMMNTEAFF
TRBJ1-2 | TRBV2 | CASSEVIYGYTF
TRBJ1-3 | TRBV6-5 | CASSYGGRGNTIYF
TRBJ2-7 | TRBV6-2/TRBV6-3 | CASSYGNYEQYF
TRBJ2-1 | TRBV5-1 | CASSTSGRASEQFF
TRBJ2-5 | TRBV27 | CASSNRDQGGTQYF
TRBJ2-2 | TRBV27 | CASSRTDRTPGGELFF
TRBJ1-1 | TRBV28 | CATEPSLGTEAFF
TRBJ2-1 | TRBV29-1 | CSAWTGDNNEQFF
TRBJ2-7 | TRBV11-2 | CASSINRGNLYEQYF
TRBJ2-1 | TRBV19 | CASSQMSGSSYNEQFF
TRBJ1-4 | TRBV18 | CASSPEQGLTNEKLFF
TRBJ1-6 | TRBV7-8 | CASSRADGQFYNSPLHF
TRBJ2-7 | TRBV6-5 | CASSYGLAGGDEQYF
TRBJ1-1 | TRBV5-1 | CASSLARGRGTEAFF
TRBJ1-5 | TRBV19 | CASSIARVNQPQHF
TRBJ1-2 | TRBV7-9 | CASSFGSNYGYTF
TRBJ1-2 | TRBV4-2 | CASSQDPHADNYGYTF
TRBJ1-2 | TRBV7-3 | CASSSGQGGGYTF
TRBJ1-1 | TRBV5-4 | CASSLEVAGTEAFF
TRBJ1-1 | TRBV23-1 | CASSQRPGQGAIEAFF
TRBJ1-3 | TRBV5-1 | CASSLEHGNSGNTIYF
TRBJ1-4 | TRBV3-1/TRBV3-2 | CASSLGATNEKLFF
TRBJ1-1 | TRBV11-2 | CASSPSGQVGTEAFF
TRBJ2-1 | TRBV5-1 | CASSLGGTSGIDEQFF
TRBJ2-4 | TRBV7-2 | CASSSSGNIQYF
TRBJ2-1 | TRBV5-6 | CASSLGGPDEQFF
TRBJ2-3 | TRBV2 | CASSGGQGGSDTQYF
TRBJ2-1 | TRBV25-1 | CASSESGRFNEQFF
TRBJ1-4 | TRBV27 | CASSSDRDEKLFF
TRBJ1-1 | TRBV3-1/TRBV3-2 | CASSQGLRAFF
TRBJ2-7 | TRBV7-9 | CASSQRGAYEQYF
TRBJ1-1 | TRBV29-1 | CSVERQVNTEAFF
TRBJ1-4 | TRBV12-3/TRBV12-4 | CASRRGTPGGLFF
TRBJ2-2 | TRBV5-1 | CASSLDGSTGELFF
TRBJ2-5 | TRBV19 | CASSRLADQETQYF
TRBJ1-2 | TRBV20-1 | CSARDLYGYTF
TRBJ2-7 | TRBV11-2 | CASSQGQNYEQYF
TRBJ1-2 | TRBV6-2/TRBV6-3 | CASSYSSEGIFNYGYTF
TRBJ2-2 | TRBV27 | CASSHGQGILGELFF
TRBJ1-6 | TRBV7-9 | CASSLAGPQSPLHF
TRBJ2-3 | TRBV11-1 | CASEGRGTDTQYF
TRBJ2-1 | TRBV7-8 | CASSAGTGGYNEQFF
TRBJ2-1 | TRBV5-1 | CASSLAGGPNEQFF
TRBJ2-5 | TRBV2 | CASSQGASRRGETQYF